These 12 T cell receptor beta chains originate from one sample sequenced in a study of identical twins. MiXCR, applied by TCRdb to the 5' RACE reads, yields one record per CDR3 protein. The sample yields hundreds of thousands of distinct CDR3 sequences, about 20% seen once. The same specimen was also included in a second study, on T cells expressing NK-cell markers.

The sequenced sample was PBMCs. The source of these receptors is a young woman in good health.

This chain links TRBV12-3 or TRBV12-4 with TRBJ2-3; D may be TRBD2 (6 bases). CDR3 length: 14 amino acids. The V end was cut by 6 bases, the J end by 4 bases, with 14 bases between. This CDR3 is CASSPTRSADTQYF. The CDR3, as DNA: TGTGCCAGCAGCCCGACTAGATCTGCAGATACGCAGTATTTT.

The chain combines TRBV24-1 with TRBJ1-2; no definite D call. V was cut by 3 bases and J by 2 bases, with 9 bases left in between. CDR1 is KGHDR and CDR2 is SFDVKD in the germline V gene. There are 14 residues in the CDR3. CDR3 sequence (DNA): TGTGCCACCAGTGATGCGCGCTGGAACTATGGCTACACCTTC. It specifies CATSDARWNYGYTF.

This clonotype was detected only a few times. The chain couples TRBV6-1 to TRBJ2-7; D perhaps matches TRBD2 (6 bases). V shed 10 bases and J shed 2 bases, with 15 bases lying between them. Germline CDR1 is MNHNS and CDR2 is SASEGT. The CDR3 is made up of 13 amino acids. The CDR3 nucleotides read TGTGCCACCTCTTGGCGGGACGCCTACGAGCAGTACTTC. This gives the protein CATSWRDAYEQYF.

This clonotype has a count of ten or more. The chain joins TRBV29-1 to TRBJ2-7; no reliable D call. The CDR3 sequence is 13 residues long. V was shortened by 1 base and J by 4 bases, with 11 bases between the two germline ends. Germline assignment: CDR1 SQVTM and CDR2 ANQGSEA. This chain's CDR3 is CSVEAKGRYEQYF. The CDR3 DNA is TGCAGCGTTGAAGCGAAAGGGCGGTACGAGCAGTACTTC.

A few counts support this clonotype. CDR3 loop: CSVLTSGMNTGELFF. CDR3 nucleotides: TGCAGCGTCCTAACTAGCGGGATGAACACCGGGGAGCTGTTTTTT. V usage is TRBV29-1 and J usage is TRBJ2-2; 10 bases match TRBD2. The CDR3 length is 15 residues. J gave up 1 base and V 6 bases, and 5 bases lay outside the gene matches. Germline CDR1 SQVTM, CDR2 ANQGSEA.

The CDR3 DNA reads TGTGCCAGCCACTTGGGCACTAGCGGAAAATTTCTTCTCCGCACAGATACGCAGTATTTT. Protein sequence: CASHLGTSGKFLLRTDTQYF. V gene TRBV11-2 combines with J gene TRBJ2-3, with 8 bases that match TRBD2. The CDR3 is made up of 20 amino acids. Trimming removed 8 bases from V and 1 base from J; junction bases left unmatched: 23. The germline gives CDR1 SGHAT, CDR2 FQNNGV.

This clonotype was found many times. The chain couples TRBV12-3 or TRBV12-4 to TRBJ2-1, with a tentative D call TRBD1 (5 bases). The CDR3 extends over 13 amino acids. Trimming removed 6 bases from V and 3 bases from J, with 9 bases in between. The CDR3 here is CASRMDNYNEQFF. In DNA, the CDR3 is TGTGCCAGCAGAATGGACAACTACAATGAGCAGTTCTTC.

This chain connects TRBV5-1 to TRBJ2-1, with TRBD2 as a possible D gene (5 bases). Looked up from germline, CDR1 is SGHRS and CDR2 is YFSETQ. V lost 0 bases, J lost 7 bases, and 17 bases lay in between. The CDR3 is made up of 16 amino acids. Here the CDR3 DNA reads TGCGCCAGCAGCTTGGGGGGAGTAGTTAGTCGGAATGAGCAGTTCTTC. Residues: CASSLGGVVSRNEQFF.

This clonotype was found many times. The chain is built from TRBV9 and TRBJ1-2; a possible D gene is TRBD1 (6 bases). The CDR3 is 15 residues long. Germline CDR1 and CDR2: SGDLS and YYNGEE. Deletions cut 0 bases from V and 4 bases from J, with 13 bases between. In nucleotides, the CDR3 is TGTGCCAGCAGCGTAGCTCCAGGGGCCCGCTATGGCTACACCTTC. Translating gives CASSVAPGARYGYTF.

This clonotype was observed a handful of times. This chain links TRBV15 with TRBJ2-6, with unresolved D. Per the germline V gene, CDR1 is LNHNV and CDR2 is YYDKDF (reference sequence). The CDR3 is 19 residues long. Trimming removed 1 base at V and 0 bases at J, with 16 bases between. The CDR3 sequence: CATSRGDGFISSGANVLTF. The CDR3 nucleotides read TGTGCCACCAGCAGAGGTGATGGCTTTATCAGCTCTGGGGCCAACGTCCTGACTTTC.

CDR3 DNA sequence: TGTGCCATCAGTGAGTTTAAGCGGGAGGGCCCCACCGGGGAGCTGTTTTTT. The encoded protein is CAISEFKREGPTGELFF. This chain uses TRBV10-3 with TRBJ2-2, with 10 bases that match TRBD2. The CDR3 has 17 amino acids. Trimming removed 1 base from V and 4 bases from J; junction bases left unmatched: 6. From germline, CDR1 is ENHRY and CDR2 SYGVKD.

The table lists this clonotype with many counts. The V and J genes are TRBV7-2 and TRBJ2-7; tentative D call: TRBD2 (5 bases). The CDR3 is 13 residues long. V was trimmed by 5 bases and J by 5 bases, leaving 13 bases between them. Germline loops: CDR1 SGHTA, CDR2 FQGNSA. Here the CDR3 reads CASSPSITHEQYF. CDR3 bases: TGTGCCAGCAGCCCTAGCATCACCCACGAGCAGTACTTC.